This T cell receptor beta chain was profiled in a study of T-cell reconstitution after alpha-beta-depleted transplantation in children. A TCRbeta library incorporating unique molecular identifiers was prepared. TCRdb recomputed calls from the PCR reads with MiXCR, one row per CDR3 protein. Among over 550,000 distinct CDR3 sequences, roughly a tenth were seen once, and the ten largest hold around 4%. The CDR3 loop spans 15 amino acids. V shed 3 bases and J shed 1 base, with 11 bases lying between them. The V gene is TRBV12-3 or TRBV12-4, the J gene TRBJ2-3; tentative D call: TRBD1 (6 bases). The starting material was PBMCs from the stem cell graft donor, obtained from the stem cell graft. The source of this sequence is a human donor who donated a stem cell graft to a child with acute myeloid leukemia. CDR3 coding DNA: TGTGCCAGCAGTTTTGGGGGCTTCGGCACAGATACGCAGTATTTT. Translated: CASSFGGFGTDTQYF.